One sample yielded the 25 T cell receptor beta chains listed below, sequenced in a study of shared clonotypes between healthy human individuals (TCRdb year 2020). Library method: the immunoSEQ multiplex PCR assay. TCRdb obtained this table from immuneACCESS and retained in-frame rearrangements with V and J assigned. These tables miss some clones; where compared with another copy, unresolved V genes account for less than half of the shortfall, and the remainder is unexplained. This sample is represented by about 490,000 clones; less than 80% of them were singletons. The top ten clones comprise 13% of the sample. Sample: PBMCs. These receptors came from a woman aged 40 to 50 in good health. Some clones in this sample may be carry-over from other donors' samples.

The chain combines TRBV27 with TRBJ2-3, with D perhaps matching TRBD2 (5 bases). CDR3 size: 13 residues. The V gene lost 3 bases and the J gene lost 4 bases, with 8 bases spanning the gap. CDR1 and CDR2 from the germline V gene are MNHEY and SMNVEV (reference sequence). For the CDR3, the DNA is TGTGCCAGCAGTTTGAGGGCAGCAGATACGCAGTATTTT. Translating gives CASSLRAADTQYF.

V is TRBV6-1 and J is TRBJ2-1; the match to TRBD2 covers 14 bases. V lost 7 bases, J lost 9 bases, and 8 bases stayed unmatched. Germline V lookup: CDR1 MNHNS, CDR2 SASEGT. The CDR3 runs 15 residues. The DNA for the CDR3 is TGTGCCAGCACCCCGGGACTAGCGGGAGCGGGTGAGCAGTTCTTC. Its translation: CASTPGLAGAGEQFF.

This clone has a single count. The junction shows a germline mismatch at one end, possibly a read error. Other nucleotide sequences in the sample specify the same CDR3. CDR3 residues: CASSFSSWGANYEQYF. In DNA, the CDR3 is TGCGCCAGCAGTTTTAGTAGTTGGGGGGCTAACTACGAGCAGTACTTC. V gene TRBV6-5 combines with J gene TRBJ2-7; D assignment may be TRBD1 or TRBD2 (6 bases each). The CDR3 loop spans 16 amino acids. The V gene's germline CDR1 is MNHEY and CDR2 SVGAGI.

The chain carries TRBV27 and TRBJ1-2; 8 nucleotides agree with TRBD1. V gave up 2 bases and J gave up 4 bases; unmatched junction bases: 9. Germline assignment: CDR1 MNHEY and CDR2 SMNVEV (reference sequence). This CDR3 has 16 amino acids. The CDR3 reads CASSLAGAGTGYGYTF. Here the CDR3 DNA reads TGTGCCAGCAGTTTAGCCGGTGCCGGGACAGGCTATGGCTACACCTTC.

This clone showed up many times. The V gene is TRBV5-1, the J gene TRBJ2-7, with no clear D. V lost 0 bases, J lost 2 bases, and 6 bases lay in between. The CDR3 is 13 residues long. Germline CDR1 SGHRS, CDR2 YFSETQ. The CDR3 loop is CASSLEGTYEQYF. CDR3 sequence (DNA): TGCGCCAGCAGCTTGGAAGGGACCTACGAGCAGTACTTC.

This clone was seen once. The rearrangement links TRBV7-8 to TRBJ2-1; D is uncertain. Trimming took off 7 bases at V and 3 bases at J, with 13 bases between the two ends. The germline CDR1 and CDR2 sequences are SGHVS and FQNEAQ. The CDR3 contains 14 residues. The CDR3 DNA reads as TGTGCCAGCACCCCCTCTTGGAACTACAATGAGCAGTTCTTC. Translated, it gives CASTPSWNYNEQFF.

The rearrangement links TRBV7-9 to TRBJ2-7; TRBD2 agrees at 9 bases. Germline assignment: CDR1 SEHNR and CDR2 FQNEAQ (reference sequence). Trimming cost V 7 bases and J 0 bases; bases outside gene matches: 10. CDR3 size: 16 residues. The CDR3 sequence: CASTISSGIASYEQYF. Written as DNA, the CDR3 is TGTGCCAGCACTATTTCTAGCGGGATTGCCTCCTACGAGCAGTACTTC.

The rearrangement links TRBV5-3 to TRBJ1-1; D is possibly TRBD1 (5 bases). TRBV5-3 is an ORF, with its function uncertain. This CDR3 comprises 16 residues. V was clipped by 4 bases and J by 2 bases, with 18 bases between them. The CDR3 loop reads CARSVARDCNNTEAFF. CDR3 nucleotide sequence: TGTGCCAGAAGCGTCGCCCGGGACTGTAACAACACTGAAGCTTTCTTT.

The chain couples TRBV7-2 to TRBJ2-7; 12 bases fit TRBD1. V trimming: 0 bases; J trimming: 5 bases; junction bases outside the gene matches: 5. Germline CDR1 and CDR2: SGHTA and FQGNSA. The CDR3 contains 16 residues. As DNA, the CDR3 is TGTGCCAGCAGCTTAGCCCCCGGGACAGGGGGCAACGAGCAGTACTTC. As protein: CASSLAPGTGGNEQYF.

This clone has only a few counts. A much more abundant neighbour one base away suggests this may be a read error. The same CDR3 arises from other DNA sequences in this sample as well. This chain uses TRBV19 with TRBJ2-2; D is perhaps TRBD1 (6 bases). The CDR3 loop spans 15 amino acids. Germline CDR1 reads LNHDA; CDR2 reads SQIVND (reference sequence). The CDR3, as DNA: TGCGCCAGTACCGTCTCACAGGGGAACACCGGGGAGCTGTTTTTT. This translates into CASTVSQGNTGELFF.

The sample holds a few counts of this clone. CDR3 in amino acids: CASSLAASYEQYF. The CDR3 DNA is TGTGCCAGCAGTTTAGCGGCCTCCTACGAGCAGTACTTC. V is TRBV28 and J is TRBJ2-7; D not certain. Looked up from germline, CDR1 is MDHEN and CDR2 is SYDVKM. Trimming stripped 2 bases from V and 0 bases from J, with 5 bases between. The CDR3 extends over 13 amino acids. The complete variable domain, with remaining parts taken from reference TRBV28 and TRBJ2-7, reads DVKVTQSSRYLVKRTGEKVFLECVQDMDHENMFWYRQDPGLGLRLIYFSYDVKMKEKGDIPEGYSVSREKKERFSLILESASTNQTSMYLCASSLAASYEQYFGPGTRLTVT.

This clone occurred once. The V and J genes are TRBV6-5 and TRBJ2-7, with 7 bases fitting TRBD2. Germline CDR1 MNHEY, CDR2 SVGAGI. CDR3 size: 12 residues. Unmatched junction bases numbered 2, after V lost 7 bases and J lost 2 bases. The CDR3 region has the DNA TGTGCCAGCACTAGCGGCGCCTACGAGCAGTACTTC. Protein: CASTSGAYEQYF.

This sequence joins TRBV4-1 and TRBJ2-1, with D hard to call. CDR1 MGHRA and CDR2 YSYEKL come from the germline V gene. The length of the CDR3 is 13 residues. The V end was cut by 3 bases, the J end by 9 bases, with 12 bases between. This chain's CDR3 is CASSHDTSGEQFF. The CDR3, as DNA: TGCGCCAGCAGCCATGACACATCGGGTGAGCAGTTCTTC.

The CDR3 bases are TGTGCCAGCAGCTTAGAGGGGGGCGAGAACACTGAAGCTTTCTTT. It yields the protein CASSLEGGENTEAFF. V and J are TRBV7-9 and TRBJ1-1; D possibly corresponds to TRBD1 (6 bases). Germline CDR1 is SEHNR and CDR2 is FQNEAQ (reference sequence). CDR3 size: 15 residues. The V end lost 1 base, the J end lost 1 base, and 10 bases lay between the germline ends.

J is TRBJ2-1 and V is TRBV9; possibly TRBD1 or TRBD2 for D (5 bases each). Trimming took 0 bases from V and 3 from J, leaving 10 bases between them. The V gene's germline CDR1 is SGDLS and CDR2 YYNGEE. The CDR3 length is 15 residues. The CDR3 protein is CASSVGGAHYNEQFF. As DNA, the CDR3 is TGTGCCAGCAGCGTAGGAGGGGCCCACTACAATGAGCAGTTCTTC. Drawing the rest from reference TRBV9 and TRBJ2-1, the complete variable domain is DSGVTQTPKHLITATGQRVTLRCSPRSGDLSVYWYQQSLDQGLQFLIQYYNGEERAKGNILERFSAQQFPDLHSELNLSSLELGDSALYFCASSVGGAHYNEQFFGPGTRLTVL.

The rearrangement uses TRBV6-5 and TRBJ2-3; 9 bases fit TRBD2. The junction had 10 bases not matched to a gene; V was cut back by 6 bases and J by 6 bases. The CDR3 is 15 amino acids. Per germline, CDR1 MNHEY and CDR2 SVGAGI. The chain's CDR3 is CASSSIAGDLDTQYF. CDR3 bases: TGTGCCAGCAGCTCCATAGCGGGAGATTTGGATACGCAGTATTTT.

The chain has TRBV6-4 and TRBJ2-2; possibly TRBD1 or TRBD2 for D (5 bases each). CDR3 length equals 15 residues. The V gene lost 2 bases and the J gene lost 3 bases, with 10 bases spanning the gap. Germline V CDR1 and CDR2: MRHNA, SNTAGT. CDR3 residues: CASSDRPGHTGELFF. In nucleotides, the CDR3 is TGTGCCAGCAGTGACCGACCGGGGCACACCGGGGAGCTGTTTTTT.

This clone was detected once. Here the CDR3 DNA reads TGTGCCAGCAGCCCCCAACTAGCGGAGTACAATGAGCAGTTCTTC. Protein product: CASSPQLAEYNEQFF. The V gene is TRBV7-3, the J gene TRBJ2-1; 8 bases match TRBD2. Germline-derived CDR1 and CDR2 are SGHTA and FQGTGA. The length of the CDR3 is 15 residues. The V and J ends lost 5 bases and 4 bases, in that order; junction bases with no gene match: 7.

In the case of this clone: The likely explanation is a read error, given a far larger clone one base away. Other DNA sequences of this sample code for an identical CDR3. The rearrangement links TRBV29-1 to TRBJ1-1; perhaps TRBD1 as D (6 bases). Germline lookup yields CDR1 SQVTM and CDR2 ANQGSEA. The CDR3 has 14 residues. The V and J ends lost 6 bases and 8 bases respectively, with 22 bases between them. The CDR3 DNA reads as TGCAGCGTCAAAGGGGGTGCTAGAGTCACCGAAGCTTTCTTT. It yields the protein CSVKGGARVTEAFF.

The rearrangement links TRBV28 to TRBJ1-5; D uncertain. Germline CDR1 MDHEN, CDR2 SYDVKM. V was trimmed by 5 bases and J by 3 bases, leaving 11 bases between them. CDR3 length equals 14 residues. As DNA, the CDR3 is TGTGCCAGCAGTGTGACGGGGAACAATCAGCCCCAGCATTTT. Translating gives CASSVTGNNQPQHF.

This clone was recorded a few times. CDR3 sequence reads: CASSLEPGADTQYF. CDR3 DNA sequence: TGCGCCAGCAGCTTGGAGCCCGGGGCAGATACGCAGTATTTT. The genes are TRBV5-1 and TRBJ2-3; TRBD2 is a possible D gene (5 bases). With 0 bases removed from V and 4 bases from J, the gap between germline ends came to 9 bases. The CDR3 covers 14 residues. Looked up from germline, CDR1 is SGHRS and CDR2 is YFSETQ.

Only a few counts were recorded for this clone. The chain recombines TRBV7-9 with TRBJ1-1, with 10 bases that match TRBD1. The germline gives CDR1 SEHNR, CDR2 FQNEAQ (reference sequence). J gave up 9 bases and V 1 base, and 2 bases lay outside the gene matches. The CDR3 runs to 13 residues. CDR3 in amino acids: CASSLGGQGKAFF. DNA of the CDR3: TGTGCCAGCAGCTTAGGGGGACAGGGGAAAGCTTTCTTT.

For the CDR3, the DNA is TGTGCCAGCAGCTTAGATCAGCTACCGACCTACGAGCAGTACTTC. Translation gives CASSLDQLPTYEQYF. The genes are TRBV7-2 and TRBJ2-7; D gene unclear. The CDR3 extends over 15 amino acids. V lost 1 base to trimming and J lost 2 bases, with 12 bases between them. CDR1 is SGHTA and CDR2 is FQGNSA in the germline V gene. The whole variable domain, remainder taken from reference TRBV7-2 and TRBJ2-7, is GAGVSQSPSNKVTEKGKDVELRCDPISGHTALYWYRQSLGQGLEFLIYFQGNSAPDKSGLPSDRFSAERTGGSVSTLTIQRTQQEDSAVYLCASSLDQLPTYEQYFGPGTRLTVT.

This rearrangement joins TRBV2 to TRBJ2-5, with D uncertain. Trimming pared 7 bases from V and 2 bases from J, leaving 14 bases between. CDR3 length equals 14 residues. In germline, CDR1 is SNHLY, CDR2 FYNNEI. The CDR3: CASNVVRLQETQYF. CDR3 DNA: TGTGCCAGCAATGTTGTGAGGTTACAAGAGACCCAGTACTTC.

The chain is built from TRBV11-2 and TRBJ2-1; weak D call: TRBD2 (5 bases). CDR3 length: 15 residues. Germline-derived CDR1 and CDR2 are SGHAT and FQNNGV. The ends were cut back, 0 bases at V and 8 bases at J, with 14 bases in the middle. In DNA, the CDR3 is TGTGCCAGCAGCTTAGATGAGGGAGCAGCGGATGAGCAGTTCTTC. Translated, it gives CASSLDEGAADEQFF.